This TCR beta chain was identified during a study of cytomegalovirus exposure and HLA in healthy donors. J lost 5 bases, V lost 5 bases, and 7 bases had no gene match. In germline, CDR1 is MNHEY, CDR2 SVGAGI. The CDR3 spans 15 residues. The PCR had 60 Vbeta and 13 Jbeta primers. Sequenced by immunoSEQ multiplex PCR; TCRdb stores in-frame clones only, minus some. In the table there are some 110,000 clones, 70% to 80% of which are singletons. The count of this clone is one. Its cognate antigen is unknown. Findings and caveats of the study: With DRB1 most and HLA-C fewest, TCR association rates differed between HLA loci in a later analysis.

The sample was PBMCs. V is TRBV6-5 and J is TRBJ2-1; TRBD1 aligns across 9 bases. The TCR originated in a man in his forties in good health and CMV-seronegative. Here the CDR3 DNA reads TGTGCCAGCAGTAGGGGGGACAGGGTCCACAATGAGCAGTTCTTC. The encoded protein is CASSRGDRVHNEQFF.